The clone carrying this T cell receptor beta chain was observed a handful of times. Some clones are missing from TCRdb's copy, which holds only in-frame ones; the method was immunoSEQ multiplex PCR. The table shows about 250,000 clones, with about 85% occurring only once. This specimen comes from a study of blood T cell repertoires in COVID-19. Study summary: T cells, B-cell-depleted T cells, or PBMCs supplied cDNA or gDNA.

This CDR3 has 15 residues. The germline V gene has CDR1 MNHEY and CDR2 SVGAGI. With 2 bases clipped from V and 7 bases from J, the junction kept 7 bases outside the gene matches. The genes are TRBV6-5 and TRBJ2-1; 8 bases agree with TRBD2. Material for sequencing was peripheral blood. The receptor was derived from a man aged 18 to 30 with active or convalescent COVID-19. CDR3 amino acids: CASSYPASGGNEQFF. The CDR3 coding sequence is TGTGCCAGCAGTTACCCGGCGTCGGGGGGGAATGAGCAGTTCTTC.